The 3 T cell receptor beta chains listed next were all sequenced from one sample in a study of blood T cell repertoires in COVID-19. Sequencing used immunoSEQ multiplex PCR; TCRdb keeps in-frame clones, though not all of them. This repertoire shows 200,000 to 250,000 clones, about 80% found once; its top ten account for 1.8%. The specimen sequenced was PBMCs or T cells enriched from blood (not recorded which). The receptors here all came from a man aged 55-75 years who had recovered from COVID-19.

The V call is TRBV19, the J call TRBJ1-1; the match to TRBD1 covers 7 bases. Germline trimming cut 5 bases from V and 3 bases from J; bases unmatched to any gene: 6. The CDR3 has 14 amino acids. Germline CDR1 LNHDA, CDR2 SQIVND (reference sequence). DNA of the CDR3: TGTGCCAGTAGTCGGGACAGAGGGGACACTGAAGCTTTCTTT. This codes for CASSRDRGDTEAFF.

The chain recombines TRBV5-1 with TRBJ2-3; 7 bases align to TRBD1. The junction had 9 bases not matched to a gene; V was cut back by 4 bases and J by 4 bases. The V gene's germline CDR1 is SGHRS and CDR2 YFSETQ. The CDR3 totals 15 residues. The CDR3 nucleotides are TGCGCCAGCAGCACCTCGACAGGGTCGGCAGATACGCAGTATTTT. This translates into CASSTSTGSADTQYF.

The chain couples TRBV12-3 or TRBV12-4 to TRBJ1-2; D may be TRBD1 (6 bases). Trimming took off 6 bases at V and 7 bases at J, with 15 bases between the two ends. The CDR3 has 13 residues. The CDR3 coding sequence is TGTGCCAGCAGCCTCCAGGGGCTGGGTGGCTACACCTTC. Translation gives CASSLQGLGGYTF.